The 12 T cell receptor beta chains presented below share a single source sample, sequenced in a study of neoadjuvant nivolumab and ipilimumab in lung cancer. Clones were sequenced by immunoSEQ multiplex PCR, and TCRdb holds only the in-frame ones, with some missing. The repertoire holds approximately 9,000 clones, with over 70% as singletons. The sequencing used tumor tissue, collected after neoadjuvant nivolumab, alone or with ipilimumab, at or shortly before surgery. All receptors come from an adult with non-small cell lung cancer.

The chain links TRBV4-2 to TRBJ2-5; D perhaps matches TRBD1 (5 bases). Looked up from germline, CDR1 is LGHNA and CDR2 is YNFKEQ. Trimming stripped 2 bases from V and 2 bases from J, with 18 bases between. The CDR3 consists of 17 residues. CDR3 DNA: TGTGCCAGCAGCCAATCCGCGGCCCCGGCAGGGCAAGAGACCCAGTACTTC. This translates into CASSQSAAPAGQETQYF.

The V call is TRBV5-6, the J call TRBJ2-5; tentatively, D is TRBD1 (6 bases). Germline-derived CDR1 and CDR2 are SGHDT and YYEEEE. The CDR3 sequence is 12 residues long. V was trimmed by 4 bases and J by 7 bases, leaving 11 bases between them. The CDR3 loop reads CASSDQGLTQYF. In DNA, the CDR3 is TGTGCCAGCAGCGACCAGGGGCTGACCCAGTACTTC.

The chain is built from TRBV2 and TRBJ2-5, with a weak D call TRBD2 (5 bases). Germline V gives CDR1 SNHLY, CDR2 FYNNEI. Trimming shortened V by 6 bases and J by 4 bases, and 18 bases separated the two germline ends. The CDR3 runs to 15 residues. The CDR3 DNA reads TGTGCCAGCAGCGTCCGGGGTGGCAGGCCAGAGACCCAGTACTTC. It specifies CASSVRGGRPETQYF. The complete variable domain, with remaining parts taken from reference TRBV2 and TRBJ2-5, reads EPEVTQTPSHQVTQMGQEVILRCVPISNHLYFYWYRQILGQKVEFLVSFYNNEISEKSEIFDDQFSVERPDGSNFTLKIRSTKLEDSAMYFCASSVRGGRPETQYFGPGTRLLVL.

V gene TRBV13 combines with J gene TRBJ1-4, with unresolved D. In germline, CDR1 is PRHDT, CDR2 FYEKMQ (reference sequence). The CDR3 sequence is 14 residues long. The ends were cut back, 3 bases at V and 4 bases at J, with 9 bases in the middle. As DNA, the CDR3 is TGTGCCAGCAGCTTGAGGTCTTATAATGAAAAACTGTTTTTT. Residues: CASSLRSYNEKLFF.

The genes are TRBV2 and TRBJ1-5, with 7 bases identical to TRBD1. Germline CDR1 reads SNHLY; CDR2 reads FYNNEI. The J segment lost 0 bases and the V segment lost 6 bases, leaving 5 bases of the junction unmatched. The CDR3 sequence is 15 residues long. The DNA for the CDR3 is TGTGCCAGCAGCGGACAGGCTGATAGCAATCAGCCCCAGCATTTT. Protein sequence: CASSGQADSNQPQHF.

The CDR3 nucleotides are TGCGCCAGCAGCTTGAATCTGGGTGCTAACTATGGCTACACCTTC. This sequence encodes CASSLNLGANYGYTF. This sequence joins TRBV5-1 and TRBJ1-2; no reliable D call. The ends were cut back, 1 base at V and 0 bases at J, with 10 bases in the middle. This CDR3 contains 15 residues. Germline assignment: CDR1 SGHRS and CDR2 YFSETQ.

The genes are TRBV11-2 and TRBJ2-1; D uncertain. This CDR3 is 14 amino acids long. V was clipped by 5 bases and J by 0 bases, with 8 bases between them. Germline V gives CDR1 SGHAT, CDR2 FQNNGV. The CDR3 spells CASSPSGSYNEQFF. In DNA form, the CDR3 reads TGTGCCAGCAGCCCCTCCGGCTCCTACAATGAGCAGTTCTTC.

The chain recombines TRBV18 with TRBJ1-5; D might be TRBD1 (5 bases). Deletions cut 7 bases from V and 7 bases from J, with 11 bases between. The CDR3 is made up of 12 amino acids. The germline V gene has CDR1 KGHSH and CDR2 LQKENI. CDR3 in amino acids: CASCDRGQPQHF. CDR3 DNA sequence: TGTGCCAGCTGTGATAGGGGACAGCCCCAGCATTTT.

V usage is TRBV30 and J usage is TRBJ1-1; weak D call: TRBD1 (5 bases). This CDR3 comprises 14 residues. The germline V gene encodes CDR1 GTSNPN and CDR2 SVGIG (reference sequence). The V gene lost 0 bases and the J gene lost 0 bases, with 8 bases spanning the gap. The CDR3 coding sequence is TGTGCCTGGAGTGTAGGCAGGGTGAACACTGAAGCTTTCTTT. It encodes CAWSVGRVNTEAFF.

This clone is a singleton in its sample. CDR3 sequence reads: CASSYSYEQYF. CDR3 sequence (DNA): TGCGCCAGCAGCTACTCCTACGAGCAGTACTTC. The chain joins TRBV5-1 to TRBJ2-7; D unclear. The CDR3 spans 11 residues. From germline, CDR1 is SGHRS and CDR2 YFSETQ. Trimming shortened V by 3 bases and J by 0 bases, and 1 base separated the two germline ends.

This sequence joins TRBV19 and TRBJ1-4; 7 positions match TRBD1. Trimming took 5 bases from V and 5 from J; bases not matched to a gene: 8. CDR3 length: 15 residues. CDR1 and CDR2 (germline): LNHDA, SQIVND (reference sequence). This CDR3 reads CASSSWTGQNEKLFF. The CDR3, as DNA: TGTGCCAGTAGTTCTTGGACAGGTCAAAATGAAAAACTGTTTTTT. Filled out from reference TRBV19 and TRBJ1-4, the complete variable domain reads DGGITQSPKYLFRKEGQNVTLSCEQNLNHDAMYWYRQDPGQGLRLIYYSQIVNDFQKGDIAEGYSVSREKKESFPLTVTSAQKNPTAFYLCASSSWTGQNEKLFFGSGTQLSVL.

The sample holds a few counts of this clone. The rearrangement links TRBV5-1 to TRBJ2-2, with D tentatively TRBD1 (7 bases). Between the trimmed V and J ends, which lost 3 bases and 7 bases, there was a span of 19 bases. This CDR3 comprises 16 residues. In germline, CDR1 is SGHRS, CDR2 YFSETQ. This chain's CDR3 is CASSSTRQGGSGELFF. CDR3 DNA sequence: TGCGCCAGCAGCTCGACCCGACAGGGAGGAAGCGGGGAGCTGTTTTTT.